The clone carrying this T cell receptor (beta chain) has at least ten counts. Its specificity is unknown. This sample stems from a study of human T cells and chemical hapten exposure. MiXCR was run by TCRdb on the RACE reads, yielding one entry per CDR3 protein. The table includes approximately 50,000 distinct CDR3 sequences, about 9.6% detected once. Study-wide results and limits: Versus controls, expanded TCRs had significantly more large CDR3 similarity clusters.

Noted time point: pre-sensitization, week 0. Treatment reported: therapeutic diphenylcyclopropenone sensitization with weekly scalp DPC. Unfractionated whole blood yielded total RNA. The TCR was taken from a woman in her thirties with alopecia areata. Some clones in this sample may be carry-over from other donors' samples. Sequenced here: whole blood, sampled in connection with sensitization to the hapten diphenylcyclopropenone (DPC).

CDR3 region: CASSYRPENTEAFF. The DNA of the CDR3 is TGTGCCAGCAGCTACAGGCCCGAGAACACTGAAGCTTTCTTT. The gene calls are TRBV12-3 or TRBV12-4 and TRBJ1-1; a possible D gene is TRBD1 (5 bases). Deletions cut 6 bases from V and 1 base from J, with 12 bases between. The CDR3 contains 14 residues.